Listed below are T cell receptor beta chains from one sample, sequenced in a study of human T cells and chemical hapten exposure. One entry per CDR3 protein results from TCRdb running MiXCR on the RACE reads. Of more than 65,000 distinct CDR3 sequences detected, approximately 35% appear once; the ten largest clones hold nearly 9%. This material consisted of whole blood, taken in connection with sensitization to the hapten diphenylcyclopropenone (DPC). These receptors came from a man aged 35-49 years with alopecia areata. Some clones in this sample may be carry-over from other donors' samples. Each CDR3 is given with its conserved first and last residue. D genes are given only for firm matches. Clone size, where shown, is once, few, many, or a class for clones that have expanded.

CDR3 protein	CDR3 DNA	D gene	J gene	V gene	CDR3 length	clone size
CATSDPGQGYQETQYF	TGTGCCACCAGTGATCCGGGACAGGGGTATCAAGAGACCCAGTACTTC	TRBD1	TRBJ2-5	TRBV24-1	16	.
CASSYSGQTYEQYF	TGTGCCAGCAGTTACTCAGGACAGACCTACGAGCAGTACTTC	.	TRBJ2-7	TRBV6-5	14	.
CASSMTASNEKLFF	TGTGCCAGCAGCATGACAGCGTCTAATGAAAAACTGTTTTTT	.	TRBJ1-4	TRBV3-1	14	few
CASSQNLRQNEKLFF	TGTGCCAGCAGCCAAAACCTCCGGCAGAATGAAAAACTGTTTTTT	.	TRBJ1-4	TRBV14	15	few
CASRSAKREQFF	TGTGCCAGCAGGTCGGCTAAGAGGGAACAGTTCTTC	.	TRBJ2-1	TRBV28	12	.
CASSLYVASTGELFF	TGTGCCAGCAGCTTATATGTAGCGAGCACCGGGGAGCTGTTTTTT	.	TRBJ2-2	TRBV7-2	15	few
CASSLLGQGAGEQYF	TGTGCCAGCAGCTTATTAGGACAGGGGGCTGGCGAGCAGTACTTC	TRBD1	TRBJ2-7	TRBV7-9	15	few
CASSLRGAEQYF	TGTGCCAGCAGTTTACGAGGTGCGGAGCAGTACTTC	.	TRBJ2-7	TRBV12-3/TRBV12-4	12	few
CASSRHSTSGANVLTF	TGTGCCAGCAGTCGACATAGTACCTCTGGGGCCAACGTCCTGACTTTC	.	TRBJ2-6	TRBV6-1	16	.
CTSSYTRGELFF	TGTACCAGCAGTTATACGCGCGGGGAGCTGTTTTTT	.	TRBJ2-2	TRBV6-6	12	.
CASSGVAGWYEQFF	TGTGCCAGCAGCGGGGTAGCGGGGTGGTATGAGCAGTTCTTC	TRBD2	TRBJ2-1	TRBV7-9	14	.
CASSYRGGRGNEQFF	TGTGCCAGCAGTTATCGGGGCGGGAGGGGGAATGAGCAGTTCTTC	TRBD2	TRBJ2-1	TRBV6-5	15	.
CASSHWTGRYGYTF	TGTGCCAGCAGCCACTGGACAGGCCGCTATGGCTACACCTTC	TRBD1	TRBJ1-2	TRBV13	14	.
CASSQDLGEPQHF	TGTGCCAGCAGCCAAGATCTGGGAGAGCCCCAGCATTTT	.	TRBJ1-5	TRBV4-2	13	.
CASSQDRSGVGEQYF	TGTGCCAGCAGCCAAGATAGGAGCGGGGTTGGGGAGCAGTACTTC	TRBD2	TRBJ2-7	TRBV14	15	few
CASSYGTSGSSDTQYF	TGCGCCAGCAGCTACGGGACTAGCGGGAGTTCAGATACGCAGTATTTT	TRBD2	TRBJ2-3	TRBV5-1	16	few
CAISEVPSGQGETQYF	TGTGCCATCAGTGAGGTTCCTAGCGGCCAAGGAGAGACCCAGTACTTC	TRBD2	TRBJ2-5	TRBV10-3	16	.
CASSVGEGSTNEQFF	TGTGCCAGCAGCGTAGGGGAGGGGTCCACCAATGAGCAGTTCTTC	TRBD2	TRBJ2-1	TRBV9	15	few
CATRVRDTRHGELFF	TGTGCCACCAGGGTTCGGGACACCCGACACGGGGAGCTGTTTTTT	.	TRBJ2-2	TRBV15	15	.
CASSQGGRGLAGVAYNEQFF	TGTGCCAGCAGCCAAGGAGGTCGGGGGCTAGCGGGAGTTGCCTACAATGAGCAGTTCTTC	TRBD2	TRBJ2-1	TRBV4-2	20	.
CASSSGTSTHEQFF	TGTGCCAGCAGTTCCGGGACTAGCACCCATGAGCAGTTCTTC	TRBD2	TRBJ2-1	TRBV12-3/TRBV12-4	14	.
CASIPGTGLHEQFF	TGTGCCAGCATTCCAGGGACAGGGTTGCATGAGCAGTTCTTC	TRBD1	TRBJ2-1	TRBV5-6	14	few
CSARDERLAGDTQYF	TGCAGTGCTAGAGATGAGAGACTAGCGGGCGATACGCAGTATTTT	TRBD2	TRBJ2-3	TRBV20-1	15	few
CASSQVSTGPEQYF	TGTGCCAGCAGCCAGGTCTCCACAGGTCCCGAGCAGTACTTC	.	TRBJ2-7	TRBV3-1	14	.
CASSSHGADTEAFF	TGTGCCAGCAGCTCTCATGGGGCTGACACTGAAGCTTTCTTT	.	TRBJ1-1	TRBV7-2	14	.
CSASLGDRAPTEKLFF	TGCAGTGCTAGCCTCGGGGACAGGGCCCCAACCGAAAAACTGTTTTTT	TRBD1	TRBJ1-4	TRBV20-1	16	few
CASLGQGLAKNIQYF	TGTGCCAGCCTAGGACAGGGACTGGCCAAAAACATTCAGTACTTC	TRBD1	TRBJ2-4	TRBV2	15	.
CASSLRGNTEAFF	TGCGCCAGCAGCTTGCGGGGGAACACTGAAGCTTTCTTT	.	TRBJ1-1	TRBV5-1	13	few
CASRGGPYEQYF	TGTGCCAGCAGGGGGGGGCCTTACGAGCAGTACTTC	.	TRBJ2-7	TRBV27	12	.
CAIGGGVNQPQHF	TGTGCCATCGGGGGCGGGGTCAATCAGCCCCAGCATTTT	.	TRBJ1-5	TRBV10-3	13	.
CASSSRDRVQPQHF	TGTGCCAGCAGCTCCCGGGACAGGGTTCAGCCCCAGCATTTT	TRBD1	TRBJ1-5	TRBV7-2	14	few
CASSQTHMSSGANVLTF	TGCGCCAGCAGCCAGACCCACATGAGCTCTGGGGCCAACGTCCTGACTTTC	.	TRBJ2-6	TRBV4-1	17	few
CASSSLMSSYNEQFF	TGTGCCAGCAGTTCATTAATGAGCTCCTACAATGAGCAGTTCTTC	.	TRBJ2-1	TRBV27	15	.
CASTGTSYGYTF	TGTGCCAGCACCGGGACCTCCTATGGCTACACCTTC	.	TRBJ1-2	TRBV9	12	.
CASSATAQALYEQYF	TGTGCCAGCAGTGCGACAGCGCAGGCTTTGTACGAGCAGTACTTC	.	TRBJ2-7	TRBV6-1	15	.
CASSNQGGGRSYEQYF	TGTGCCAGCAGTAACCAGGGAGGAGGGAGGAGCTACGAGCAGTACTTC	.	TRBJ2-7	TRBV2	16	.
CASSRTTGSGADTQYF	TGCGCCAGCAGTCGGACGACAGGGTCGGGCGCAGATACGCAGTATTTT	TRBD1	TRBJ2-3	TRBV10-2	16	few
CASSLARSSGRHQETQYF	TGTGCCAGCAGCTTAGCGCGAAGTAGCGGGAGGCACCAAGAGACCCAGTACTTC	TRBD2	TRBJ2-5	TRBV7-9	18	.
CASSYDIWNEQFF	TGTGCCAGCAGTTACGATATTTGGAATGAGCAGTTCTTC	.	TRBJ2-1	TRBV6-6	13	once
CASSPHGQGRNSPLNF	TGTGCCAGCAGTCCGCACGGACAGGGTCGGAATTCACCCCTCAACTTT	TRBD1	TRBJ1-6	TRBV12-3/TRBV12-4	16	.